The 9 T cell receptor beta chains below were found in one sample sequenced in a study of tumor-infiltrating lymphocytes in localized non-small cell lung cancer. Profiling relied on immunoSEQ multiplex PCR, and the TCRdb table lists in-frame clones only, not all of them. This table has roughly 9,200 clones, around 81% appearing once. Sequencing was done on a sample of uninvolved lung tissue not adjacent to the tumor. These receptor sequences come from a human donor with non-small cell lung cancer.

The chain has TRBV28 and TRBJ2-7; unclear D gene. Trimming left V 7 bases short and J 4 bases short, with 11 bases between. Germline V gene data show CDR1 as MDHEN and CDR2 as SYDVKM. The CDR3 totals 12 residues. In DNA, the CDR3 is TGTGCCAGCACCGGCCAATGGTACGAGCAGTACTTC. Its protein is CASTGQWYEQYF.

This chain joins TRBV9 and TRBJ2-3; a possible D gene is TRBD1 (6 bases). The V and J ends lost 0 bases and 2 bases respectively, with 10 bases between them. Per germline, CDR1 SGDLS and CDR2 YYNGEE. This CDR3 comprises 15 residues. DNA for the CDR3: TGTGCCAGCAGCGTAGTGGTGGGACACACAGATACGCAGTATTTT. Protein sequence: CASSVVVGHTDTQYF.

Of note for this clone: The junction and the germline gene differ at one end; a read error may be behind it. In the same sample, other DNA sequences code for this CDR3. The V and J genes are TRBV6-6 and TRBJ1-2, with a weak D call TRBD1 (6 bases). This CDR3 comprises 11 residues. CDR1 is MNHNY and CDR2 is SVGAGI in the germline V gene (reference sequence). The CDR3 nucleotides read TGTGCCAGCACGGGGGCCGCTGGCTATACCTTC. Translated: CASTGAAGYTF.

This clone was picked up one time. The V gene is TRBV5-4, the J gene TRBJ2-2; TRBD2 matches 9 bases. CDR3 size: 16 residues. The V segment lost 3 bases and the J segment 1 base; nucleotides outside the gene matches: 4. Germline CDR1 is SGHNT and CDR2 is YYREEE (reference sequence). CDR3 coding DNA: TGTGCCAGCAGCTCGCCTAGCGGGGTGAACACCGGGGAGCTGTTTTTT. This sequence encodes CASSSPSGVNTGELFF.

The chain recombines TRBV5-1 with TRBJ2-1, with TRBD2 matching over 10 bases. Losses at the gene ends were 2 bases for V and 9 bases for J; bases not matched to a gene: 8. Germline lookup yields CDR1 SGHRS and CDR2 YFSETQ. The CDR3 sequence is 15 residues long. CDR3 DNA sequence: TGCGCCAGCAGCTTTTCCGGGACTAGCGAAGCTGAGCAGTTCTTC. It codes for CASSFSGTSEAEQFF.

The gene calls are TRBV27 and TRBJ1-1; tentative D call: TRBD1 (6 bases). The CDR3 length is 15 residues. Germline CDR1 MNHEY, CDR2 SMNVEV (reference sequence). Trimming cost V 5 bases and J 1 base, with 14 bases left between them. The CDR3 nucleotides read TGTGCCAGCAGTCTGTCGACAGGTGGGAACACTGAAGCTTTCTTT. Amino acid sequence: CASSLSTGGNTEAFF.

This rearrangement joins TRBV7-7 to TRBJ2-1; perhaps D is TRBD1 or TRBD2 (5 bases each). The germline V gene encodes CDR1 SSHAT and CDR2 FNYEAQ (reference sequence). The V and J ends lost 2 bases and 6 bases respectively, with 14 bases between them. The CDR3 is 15 amino acids. CDR3 amino acids: CASSLRPGTANEQFF. As DNA, the CDR3 is TGTGCCAGCAGCTTACGGCCCGGGACGGCCAATGAGCAGTTCTTC.

In its sample, this clone was seen once. The chain is built from TRBV29-1 and TRBJ1-1; no definite D call. Germline V gives CDR1 SQVTM, CDR2 ANQGSEA. The V end lost 2 bases, the J end lost 1 base, and 5 bases lay between the germline ends. CDR3 length: 12 residues. The CDR3 spells CSVEPTNTEAFF. CDR3 in DNA: TGCAGCGTTGAACCGACGAACACTGAAGCTTTCTTT.

The chain uses TRBV27 and TRBJ2-7; D is possibly TRBD2 (6 bases). CDR3 length: 15 residues. V was clipped by 6 bases and J by 6 bases, with 21 bases between them. Looked up from germline, CDR1 is MNHEY and CDR2 is SMNVEV (reference sequence). The DNA for the CDR3 is TGTGCCAGCAGCTCCCCAGGGACTGGGGTGATCGAGCAGTACTTC. Translating it yields CASSSPGTGVIEQYF.